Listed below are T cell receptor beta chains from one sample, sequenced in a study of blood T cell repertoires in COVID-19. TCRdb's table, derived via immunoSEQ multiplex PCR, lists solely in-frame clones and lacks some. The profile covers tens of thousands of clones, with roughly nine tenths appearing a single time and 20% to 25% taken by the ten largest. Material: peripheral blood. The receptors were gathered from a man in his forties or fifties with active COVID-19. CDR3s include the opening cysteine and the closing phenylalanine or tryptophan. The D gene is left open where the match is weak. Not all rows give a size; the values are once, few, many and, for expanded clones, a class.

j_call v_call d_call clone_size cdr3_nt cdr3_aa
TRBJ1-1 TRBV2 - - TGTGCCAGCAAGGAGGGGCGAGGCACTGAAGCTTTCTTT CASKEGRGTEAFF
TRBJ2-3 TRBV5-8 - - TGTGCCAGCAGCTTGAGGCAGCGAGGCGATACGCAGTATTTT CASSLRQRGDTQYF
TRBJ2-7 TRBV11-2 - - TGTGCCAGCAGCTTAAGCCCCTCCTACGAGCAGTACTTC CASSLSPSYEQYF
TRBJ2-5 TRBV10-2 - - TGCGCCAGCAGTGGCCTTAGATCTCAAGAGACCCAGTACTTC CASSGLRSQETQYF
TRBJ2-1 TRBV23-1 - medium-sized TGCGCCAGCAGTCAATCGGAGGGGGCCTCCTACAATGAGCAGTTCTTC CASSQSEGASYNEQFF
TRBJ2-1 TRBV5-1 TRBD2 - TGCGCCAGCAGCTGGGGAACTAGCGGGAGAGTAGATGAGCAGTTCTTC CASSWGTSGRVDEQFF
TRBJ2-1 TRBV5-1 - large TGCGCCAGCAGCTTGGACGACAATGAACAGTTCTTC CASSLDDNEQFF
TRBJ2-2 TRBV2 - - TGTGCCAGCAGCCCCACAGTAAACACCGGGGAGCTGTTTTTT CASSPTVNTGELFF
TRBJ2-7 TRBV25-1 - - TGTGCCAGCTCCGGGAGATCCTACGAGCAGTACTTC CASSGRSYEQYF
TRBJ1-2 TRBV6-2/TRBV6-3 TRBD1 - TGTGCCAGCAGTCCGGGACAGAACTATGGCTACACCTTC CASSPGQNYGYTF
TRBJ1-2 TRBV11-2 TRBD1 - TGTGCCAGCAGCTTAGGGTGGGGACAGTATGGCTACACCTTC CASSLGWGQYGYTF
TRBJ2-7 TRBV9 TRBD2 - TGTGCCAGCAGTCTAGCGGGGGATCGCTACGAGCAGTACTTC CASSLAGDRYEQYF
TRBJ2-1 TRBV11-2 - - TGTGCCAGCAGCTTAATGAACTCTTACAATGAGCAGTTCTTC CASSLMNSYNEQFF
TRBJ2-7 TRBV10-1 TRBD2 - TGCGCCAGCAGGTCCAGGGGGCCTAGCGGGAGTCTATACGAGCAGTACTTC CASRSRGPSGSLYEQYF
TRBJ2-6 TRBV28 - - TGTGCCAGCAGCTATGGCAGGGGTGGGGCCAACGTCCTGACTTTC CASSYGRGGANVLTF
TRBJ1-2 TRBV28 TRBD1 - TGTGCCAGCAGTGCCGGACAGGGCTATGGCTACACCTTC CASSAGQGYGYTF
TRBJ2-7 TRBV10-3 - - TGTGCCATCAGTGACCCGGGACTCCTCTACGAGCAGTACTTC CAISDPGLLYEQYF
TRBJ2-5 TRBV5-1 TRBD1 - TGCGCCAGCAGCTTGACCCCCCTACAGGGGGAGGAGACCCAGTACTTC CASSLTPLQGEETQYF
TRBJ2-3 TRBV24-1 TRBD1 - TGTGCCACCAGTCGCGGACAGGATCCAGATACGCAGTATTTT CATSRGQDPDTQYF
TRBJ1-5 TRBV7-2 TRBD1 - TGTGCCAGCAGCCTCGACAGGGTTGGCAATCAGCCCCAGCATTTT CASSLDRVGNQPQHF
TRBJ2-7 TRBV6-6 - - TGTGCCAGCAGTTTGACGACAACCTCTCGAGAGCAGTACTTC CASSLTTTSREQYF
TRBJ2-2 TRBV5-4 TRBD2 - TGTGCCAGCAGCTTGTATGGCGCGCGGGAGGGCCTCAACACCGGGGAGCTGTTTTTT CASSLYGAREGLNTGELFF
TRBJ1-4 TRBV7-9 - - TGTGCCAGCAGCTTAGAATATAGGAGTGAAAAACTGTTTTTT CASSLEYRSEKLFF
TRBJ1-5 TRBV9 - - TGTGCCAGCAGCGTAGGCGAAAATCAGCCCCAGCATTTT CASSVGENQPQHF
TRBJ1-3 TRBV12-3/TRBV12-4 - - TGTGCCAGCAGTTTAGACAGCTGGAACACCATATATTTT CASSLDSWNTIYF
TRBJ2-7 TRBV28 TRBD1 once TGTGCCAGCACCTTGGACAGGGGGCTCTCCTACGAGCAGTACTTC CASTLDRGLSYEQYF
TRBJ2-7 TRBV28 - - TGTGCCAGCAGTTCGTCAGGACAGGAGCAGTACTTC CASSSSGQEQYF
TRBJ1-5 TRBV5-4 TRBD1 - TGTGCCAGCAGCTCGGGGGACAGTATTGGCAATCAGCCCCAGCATTTT CASSSGDSIGNQPQHF
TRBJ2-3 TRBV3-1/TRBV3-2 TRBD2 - TGTGCCAGCAGCCAAGAGGTAATAGCGGGACAAACAGATACGCAGTATTTT CASSQEVIAGQTDTQYF
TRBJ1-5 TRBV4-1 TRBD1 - TGCGCCAGCAGCCAAGATTCCGGGACAGTCATTTATAGCAATCAGCCCCAGCATTTT CASSQDSGTVIYSNQPQHF
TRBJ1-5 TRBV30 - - TGTGCCTGGAGCCTGCAGGGCGATCAGCCCCAGCATTTT CAWSLQGDQPQHF
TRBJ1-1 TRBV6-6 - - TGTGCCAGCAGTGCCTCAGTAACCTTCTTT CASSASVTFF
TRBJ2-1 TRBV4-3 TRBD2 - TGCGCCAGCAGCCAAGATTGGCTAGCGGGGAACAATGAGCAGTTCTTC CASSQDWLAGNNEQFF
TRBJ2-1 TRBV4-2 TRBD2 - TGTGCCAGCAGCCTTATAGCGGGAGGAGGCGGTGAGCAGTTCTTC CASSLIAGGGGEQFF
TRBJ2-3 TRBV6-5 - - TGTGCCAGCAGGCCGAGCGGGCTCACAGATACGCAGTATTTT CASRPSGLTDTQYF
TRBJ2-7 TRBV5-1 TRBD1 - TGCGCCAGCAGCGTGGCCGGGACAGGGAGTCGTGAGCAGTACTTC CASSVAGTGSREQYF
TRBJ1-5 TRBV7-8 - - TGTGCCAGCAGCTTAGCGCGAGGGGGACCCAATCAGCCCCAGCATTTT CASSLARGGPNQPQHF
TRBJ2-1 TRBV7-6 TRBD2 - TGTGCCAGCAGTACGCTACTAGCGTTTGGAACCTACAATGAGCAGTTCTTC CASSTLLAFGTYNEQFF
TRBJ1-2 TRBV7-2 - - TGTGCCGGGCGGGCAGACCTCTATGGCTACACCTTC CAGRADLYGYTF
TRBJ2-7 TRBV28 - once TGTGCCAGCAGTCTCACAGGGCTCGGCGAGCAGTACTTC CASSLTGLGEQYF
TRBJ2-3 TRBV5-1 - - TGCGCCAGCAGCTTTCGGGGAGGCACAGATACGCAGTATTTT CASSFRGGTDTQYF